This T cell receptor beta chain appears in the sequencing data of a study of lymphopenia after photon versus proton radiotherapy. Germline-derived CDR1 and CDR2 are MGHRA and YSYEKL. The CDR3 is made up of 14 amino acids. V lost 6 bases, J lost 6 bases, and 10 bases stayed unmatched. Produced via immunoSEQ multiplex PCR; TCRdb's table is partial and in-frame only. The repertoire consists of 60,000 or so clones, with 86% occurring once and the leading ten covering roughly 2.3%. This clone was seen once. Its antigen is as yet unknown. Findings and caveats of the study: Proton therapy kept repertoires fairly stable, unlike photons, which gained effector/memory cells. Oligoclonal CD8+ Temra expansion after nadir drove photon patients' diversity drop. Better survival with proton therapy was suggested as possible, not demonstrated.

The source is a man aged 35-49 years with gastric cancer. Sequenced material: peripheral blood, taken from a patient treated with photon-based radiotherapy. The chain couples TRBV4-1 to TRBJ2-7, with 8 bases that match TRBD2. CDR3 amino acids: CASSSLAGGFEQYF. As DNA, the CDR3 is TGCGCCAGCAGTTCCTTGGCGGGGGGCTTCGAGCAGTACTTC.